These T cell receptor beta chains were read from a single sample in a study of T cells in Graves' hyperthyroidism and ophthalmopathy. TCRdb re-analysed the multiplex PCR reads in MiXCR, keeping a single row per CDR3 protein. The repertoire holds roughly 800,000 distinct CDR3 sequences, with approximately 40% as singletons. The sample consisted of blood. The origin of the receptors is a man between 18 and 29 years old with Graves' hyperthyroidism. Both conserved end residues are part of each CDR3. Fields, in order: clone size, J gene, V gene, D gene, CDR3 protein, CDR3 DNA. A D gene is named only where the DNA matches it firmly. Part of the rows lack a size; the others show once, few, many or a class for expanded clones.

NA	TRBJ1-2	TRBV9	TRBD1	CASSVEGQGNYGYTF	TGTGCCAGCAGCGTAGAGGGACAGGGGAACTATGGCTACACCTTC
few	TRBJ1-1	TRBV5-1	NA	CASSLDGRSNTEAFF	TGCGCCAGCAGCTTGGATGGGAGATCGAACACTGAAGCTTTCTTT
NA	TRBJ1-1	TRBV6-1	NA	CASSEARGWNTEAFF	TGTGCCAGCAGTGAAGCGAGGGGGTGGAACACTGAAGCTTTCTTT
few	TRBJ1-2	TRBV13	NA	CASSLRTLYGYTF	TGTGCCAGCAGCCTCCGGACCCTATATGGCTACACCTTC
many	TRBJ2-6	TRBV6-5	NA	CASSHSSGANVLTF	TGTGCCAGCAGCCACAGCTCTGGGGCCAACGTCCTGACTTTC
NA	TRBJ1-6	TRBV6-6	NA	CASSYDERVNSPLHF	TGTGCCAGCAGTTACGACGAGAGAGTGAATTCACCCCTCCACTTT
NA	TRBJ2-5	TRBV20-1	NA	CSADRGETQYF	TGCAGTGCTGACCGAGGGGAGACCCAGTACTTC
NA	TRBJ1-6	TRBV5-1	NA	CASSPSLTDSPLHF	TGCGCCAGCAGCCCGTCCCTGACAGATTCACCCCTCCACTTT
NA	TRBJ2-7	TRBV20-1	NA	CSASPIVGGGYEQYF	TGCAGTGCCTCCCCCATTGTGGGAGGAGGCTACGAGCAGTACTTC
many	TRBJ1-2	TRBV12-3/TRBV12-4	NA	CASSLRFGYTF	TGTGCCAGCAGTTTAAGGTTTGGCTACACCTTC
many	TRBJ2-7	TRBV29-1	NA	CSVELDRSLEQYF	TGCAGCGTTGAATTGGACAGATCTCTCGAGCAGTACTTC
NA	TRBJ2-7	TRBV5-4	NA	CASSPPGQGNYEQYF	TGTGCCAGCAGCCCCCCGGGGCAGGGGAACTACGAGCAGTACTTC
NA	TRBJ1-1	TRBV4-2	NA	CASSQDARARTEAFF	TGTGCCAGCAGCCAAGATGCCAGGGCGAGGACTGAAGCTTTCTTT
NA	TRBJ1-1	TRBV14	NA	CASSRGGAGFVTEAFF	TGTGCCAGCAGCCGGGGGGGGGCAGGGTTCGTCACTGAAGCTTTCTTT
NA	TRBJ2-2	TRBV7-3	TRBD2	CASSLSGTRGGELFF	TGTGCCAGCAGCTTAAGCGGGACTAGAGGCGGGGAGCTGTTTTTT
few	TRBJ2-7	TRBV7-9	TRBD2	CASSYPEAGGAYEQYF	TGTGCCAGCAGTTACCCTGAAGCGGGAGGGGCCTACGAGCAGTACTTC
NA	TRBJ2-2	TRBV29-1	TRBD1	CSVEDRHRGGELFF	TGCAGCGTTGAAGACCGACACAGGGGCGGGGAGCTGTTTTTT
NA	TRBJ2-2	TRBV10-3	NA	CAISESGLFTGELFF	TGTGCCATCAGTGAGTCGGGACTGTTCACCGGGGAGCTGTTTTTT
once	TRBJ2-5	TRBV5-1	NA	CASAQVGEETQYF	TGCGCCAGCGCACAGGTTGGAGAAGAGACCCAGTACTTC
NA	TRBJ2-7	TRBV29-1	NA	CSVEDKGVAEQYF	TGCAGCGTTGAAGATAAGGGAGTCGCCGAGCAGTACTTC
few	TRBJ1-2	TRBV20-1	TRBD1	CSARAARDRPYGYTF	TGCAGTGCTAGAGCAGCCCGGGACAGGCCCTATGGCTACACCTTC
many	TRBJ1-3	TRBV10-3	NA	CAISEEIGGGGNTIYF	TGTGCCATCAGTGAGGAAATTGGGGGCGGTGGAAACACCATATATTTT
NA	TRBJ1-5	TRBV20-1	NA	CSARKGNSNQPQHF	TGCAGTGCTAGAAAGGGGAATAGCAATCAGCCCCAGCATTTT
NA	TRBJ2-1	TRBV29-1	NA	CSVGTVLGDEQFF	TGCAGCGTTGGGACCGTCCTTGGCGATGAGCAGTTCTTC
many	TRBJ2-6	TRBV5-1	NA	CASSVQQGGGANVLTF	TGCGCCAGCAGCGTACAACAGGGCGGTGGGGCCAACGTCCTGACTTTC
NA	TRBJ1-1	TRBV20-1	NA	CSAREDSVGTEAFF	TGCAGTGCTAGAGAGGACAGCGTGGGGACTGAAGCTTTCTTT
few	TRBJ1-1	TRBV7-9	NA	CASSLVGGFDTEAFF	TGTGCCAGCAGCTTAGTAGGAGGGTTTGACACTGAAGCTTTCTTT
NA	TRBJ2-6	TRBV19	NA	CASSIDRGSGANVLTF	TGTGCCAGTAGTATAGACCGGGGCTCTGGGGCCAACGTCCTGACTTTC
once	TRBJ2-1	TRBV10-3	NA	CALNNEQFF	TGTGCCCTCAACAATGAGCAGTTCTTC
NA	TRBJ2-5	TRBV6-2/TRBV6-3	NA	CASSYVRRTWRETQYF	TGTGCCAGCAGTTACGTGAGACGCACCTGGAGGGAGACCCAGTACTTC
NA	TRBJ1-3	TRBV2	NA	CASSTIYF	TGTGCCAGCAGTACTATATATTTT
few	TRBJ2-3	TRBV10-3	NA	CAISTSTDTQYF	TGTGCCATCAGTACCAGCACAGATACGCAGTATTTT
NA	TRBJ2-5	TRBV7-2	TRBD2	CASSGTRGTSGETQYF	TGTGCCAGCAGTGGAACCCGGGGGACTAGCGGAGAGACCCAGTACTTC
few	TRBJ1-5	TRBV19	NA	CASRSPGLGQPQHF	TGTGCCAGTAGGAGCCCAGGGTTGGGTCAGCCCCAGCATTTT
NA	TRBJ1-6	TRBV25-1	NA	CARPGPKRRDGGLLPLHF	TGTGCTAGGCCTGGACCTAAGCGTCGGGACGGAGGACTTCTCCCCCTCCACTTT
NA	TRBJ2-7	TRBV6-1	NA	CASSLPHRRYESYEQYF	TGTGCCAGCAGCCTCCCCCATAGACGGTATGAGTCCTACGAGCAGTACTTC
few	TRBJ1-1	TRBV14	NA	CASSQTRGVSSEAFF	TGTGCCAGCAGCCAAACCCGAGGGGTAAGCTCTGAAGCTTTCTTT
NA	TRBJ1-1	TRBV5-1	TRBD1	CASSKTTGRSDTEAFF	TGCGCCAGCAGCAAAACGACAGGGAGGTCGGACACTGAAGCTTTCTTT
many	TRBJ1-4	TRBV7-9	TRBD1	CASSLARQGGEKLFF	TGTGCCAGCAGCTTAGCGCGACAGGGTGGTGAAAAACTGTTTTTT
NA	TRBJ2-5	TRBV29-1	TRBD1	CSRDRGREETQYF	TGCAGCAGGGACAGGGGACGAGAAGAGACCCAGTACTTC
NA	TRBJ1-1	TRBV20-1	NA	CSARGKDLTEAFF	TGCAGTGCTAGGGGGAAGGACCTCACTGAAGCTTTCTTT
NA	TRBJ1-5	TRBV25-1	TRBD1	CARDSRQGEGQPQHF	TGTGCTAGAGATTCCAGACAGGGGGAAGGACAGCCCCAGCATTTT
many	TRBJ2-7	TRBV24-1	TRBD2	CATSDSGTSFYEQYF	TGTGCCACCAGTGATTCCGGGACTAGCTTCTACGAGCAGTACTTC
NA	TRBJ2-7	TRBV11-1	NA	CASSLEDGSYEQYF	TGTGCCAGCAGCTTAGAGGACGGATCCTACGAGCAGTACTTC
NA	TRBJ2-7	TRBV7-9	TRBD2	CASSFSSGVSFEQYF	TGTGCCAGCAGCTTTTCTAGCGGAGTCTCCTTCGAGCAGTACTTC
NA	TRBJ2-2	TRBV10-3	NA	CASSEALGGGELFF	TGTGCCAGCAGTGAAGCCCTCGGTGGCGGGGAGCTGTTTTTT
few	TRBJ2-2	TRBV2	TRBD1	CASMDRGRGGELFF	TGTGCCAGCATGGACAGGGGGCGAGGCGGGGAGCTGTTTTTT
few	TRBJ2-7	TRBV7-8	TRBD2	CASSPPRTSGSYEQYF	TGTGCCAGCAGCCCTCCTAGGACTAGCGGGAGTTACGAGCAGTACTTC
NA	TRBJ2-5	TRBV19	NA	CASSIDLGYQETQYF	TGTGCCAGTAGTATAGACCTGGGATATCAAGAGACCCAGTACTTC
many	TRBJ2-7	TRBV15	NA	CATSRSVLHEQYF	TGTGCCACCAGCAGGTCTGTTCTCCACGAGCAGTACTTC
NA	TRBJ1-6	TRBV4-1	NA	CASSQDGRASYNSPLHF	TGCGCCAGCAGCCAAGACGGGCGGGCCTCCTATAATTCACCCCTCCACTTT
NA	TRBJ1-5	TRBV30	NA	CACHTGYGQPQHF	TGTGCCTGCCACACAGGGTACGGACAGCCCCAGCATTTT